Sequencing of this T cell receptor (beta chain) was carried out in a study of beta chain features in type 1 diabetes. Study results and limitations: cDNA-based reads could over-represent cells with high TCR expression.

Isolated RNA was reverse transcribed in full, so expressed TCRB transcripts were sequenced. Sequenced naive, central memory and regulatory T cell samples produced an average of about 3.57 million reads. Only in-frame clones appear in the TCRdb table, and some are missing; sequencing was by immunoSEQ multiplex PCR. The sample lists about 150,000 clones; approximately 9.9% were seen once. The authors took one heparinised blood draw, averaging approximately 110 mL, from each donor. Sorting based on CD45RO/CCR7/CD25/CD127/CD95/CD27 separated CD4+ naive, central memory, regulatory and stem cell-like memory cells. The CDR3 sequence is 16 residues long. CDR1 and CDR2 (germline): SGHNT, YYREEE (reference sequence). Trimming took 8 bases from V and 0 from J; bases not matched to a gene: 12. Turning to this clone: Its matching antigen is unknown.

The source of this sequence is a woman younger than 35 in good health. Sequencing input: central memory CD4+ T cells from blood. V is TRBV5-4 and J is TRBJ2-7, with TRBD1 matching over 9 bases. The CDR3 loop is CASSTPRDRVSYEQYF. The CDR3 DNA is TGTGCCAGTAGTACCCCCCGGGACAGGGTCTCCTACGAGCAGTACTTC.